The sequence of this T cell receptor (beta chain) was determined in a study of tumor and adjacent non-tumor tissue in lung cancer. Turning to the study itself: Patients were aged roughly 30 to 76, fewer than twelve men and 5 women, stage I to III. Each sample yielded 3.9 million or so productive TCRbeta reads on average. General observations from the study: Tumor tissue had significantly higher TCR diversity than normal lung.

The CDR3 totals 14 residues. V was clipped by 2 bases and J by 3 bases; unmatched bases: 1. Per germline, CDR1 SGHRS and CDR2 YFSETQ. The library came from three nested PCR rounds adapted from ARM-PCR protocols. MiXCR, applied by TCRdb to the multiplex PCR reads, yields one record per CDR3 protein. The top ten hold around a fifth of the sample, which has 90,000 to 110,000 distinct CDR3 sequences, about 61% seen once. The template was RNA from unsorted bulk tissue. This non-tumor lung sample came from over 3 cm beyond the tumor edge. Chemotherapy-naive patients with new lung cancer underwent thoracic surgery in China, August–November 2014. The table lists this clonotype with many counts. As yet, its antigen is unknown.

V is TRBV5-1 and J is TRBJ1-4; 7 bases are shared with TRBD1. The sequencing sample was made of distant non-tumor lung tissue. The receptor was derived from a man in his 60s with non-small cell lung cancer. The CDR3 loop reads CASSFQGANEKLFF. In DNA form, the CDR3 reads TGCGCCAGCAGCTTCCAGGGGGCTAATGAAAAACTGTTTTTT.